This entry is about one T cell receptor beta chain. Its antigen target is currently unknown. No clone much larger than this one lies a single base away; base qualities are absent. This entry is derived from a study of CD8+ T cells in alopecia areata listed by TCRdb under 2018. About the study as a whole: Treated patients were enrolled in an open-label pilot trial of oral tofacitinib, 5 to 10 mg twice daily, for moderate-to-severe alopecia areata. TCRbeta CDR3 regions were amplified by immunoSEQ multiplex PCR with 35 Vbeta forward and 13 Jbeta reverse primers. To study T cell clonal expansion in alopecia areata, the researchers applied high-throughput TCRbeta sequencing to both the C3H/HeJ mouse model and human patients. Biopsies were taken from tofacitinib-treated patients at baseline and at 4 and 24 weeks of treatment, and a later scalp biopsy was taken in several of the tofacitinib-treated patients. The RNA source kit depended on sample type: the PAXgene miRNA kit for fixed scalp, the miRNeasy kit for PBMCs, and the RNeasy kit for mouse skin. Patients received tofacitinib for 6 to 18 months and were then followed off drug for 6 months to check for delayed response and recurrence. In treated patients, disease severity was measured using the SALT score, which gives the percentage of scalp surface area affected. Human TCRbeta sequencing covered scalp tissue and sorted CD4+ and CD8+ peripheral blood T cells from patchy and totalis/universalis alopecia areata patients and healthy controls. Scalp clonality was compared across normal scalp (n=4), patchy alopecia areata scalp (n=8), and alopecia totalis/universalis scalp (n=8). Points the paper makes about the study in general: Many expanded lesional clones persisted in scalp and blood during tofacitinib treatment, which may partly explain relapse after stopping treatment. Scalp clonality and the number of expanded CD8+ clones among the top 100 scalp clones were significantly decreased by tofacitinib. Lesional scalp, especially in alopecia totalis/universalis, showed higher clonality and more expanded CD8+ clones than normal scalp, suggesting antigenic drive. Resident alphabeta T cells in normal human skin are also sequenced, complicating scalp TCR repertoire analysis, unlike mouse skin dominated by gammadelta T cells. TCR sequences shared between patients were less clear than in mice, possibly partly because of HLA diversity in the patient population. Because the treated cohort was small and had only one nonresponder, larger studies are needed to examine links between baseline CD8+ expansion and response.

The trim is 4 bases for V and 4 bases for J, with a gap of 4 bases between the germline ends. The germline V gene (reference sequence) sets CDR1 to DFQATT and CDR2 to SNEGSKA. The CDR3, from cysteine to phenylalanine, totals 11 residues. The only DNA kept is the CDR3, 33 bases in frame from the first base. The time point label for this specimen denotes: 4 weeks on oral tofacitinib. The treatment or condition label for this specimen denotes: oral pan-JAK inhibitor, 5-10 mg twice daily. Peripheral blood and lesional scalp punch biopsies were obtained from patients with alopecia areata. After PBMCs were isolated by density centrifugation and stained for CD3, CD4 and CD8, a FACSAria was used to sort CD4+ and CD8+ T cells. Receptor amplification or capture employed the immunoSEQ multiplex PCR assay. To provide template for TCR sequencing, every sample had RNA extracted and reverse transcribed into cDNA. First-strand cDNA was synthesized using SuperScript III with a 2:1 mix of oligo-dT and random hexamers. A synthetic immune receptor repertoire was used to gauge amplification bias, and whatever bias remained was removed computationally. Under the source paper's analysis protocol: Raw reads were preprocessed to remove errors, and CDR3 was defined according to IMGT conventions as the region from the conserved cysteine to phenylalanine. To get clonality, Shannon entropy was normalized by log2 of the number of productive unique TCRs and the result was subtracted from 1. Whether each scalp clone was CD4 or CD8 was inferred by checking scalp TCRbeta sequences against the CD4 and CD8 repertoires from sorted blood. TCRdb holds this immuneACCESS table with in-frame rearrangements only. Some clones are missing; in checked studies, unresolved V genes explain under half, and the rest has no known cause. From that table come the V and J calls and clone size; the DNA was used to work out D and trimming. This sample holds around 200,000 clones; 50% to 60% were observed only once. The ten largest account for over 0.55% of the sample.

The clonotype comes from a human donor with alopecia areata. The specimen was CD4+ T cells sorted from blood, collected at week 4, from a patient treated with tofacitinib. The chain is encoded by TRBV20-1 joined to TRBJ1-4; the D gene cannot be resolved reliably. The nucleotides read TGCAGTGCTATCGGTAATGAAAAACTGTTTTTT. It translates to CSAIGNEKLFF.